A single sample is the source of the 30 T cell receptor beta chains below, sequenced in a study of brain metastases from non-small cell lung cancer. Assay used: immunoSEQ multiplex PCR; TCRdb lists only in-frame clones, some missing. The sample holds roughly 2,000 clones, approximately 81% seen once. The specimen was tumor-adjacent normal tissue. These receptors were collected from a donor at least 40 years old with non-small cell lung cancer.

This rearrangement joins TRBV7-9 to TRBJ2-1; no clear D. Trimming cost V 4 bases and J 2 bases, with 9 bases left between them. Germline CDR1 SEHNR, CDR2 FQNEAQ (reference sequence). There are 14 residues in the CDR3. The CDR3, as DNA: TGTGCCAGCAGCTCGTCGGTTACCTACAATGAGCAGTTCTTC. Protein product: CASSSSVTYNEQFF. The complete variable domain, with remaining parts taken from reference TRBV7-9 and TRBJ2-1, reads DTGVSQNPRHKITKRGQNVTFRCDPISEHNRLYWYRQTLGQGPEFLTYFQNEAQLEKSRLLSDRFSAERPKGSFSTLEIQRTEQGDSAMYLCASSSSVTYNEQFFGPGTRLTVL.

The rearrangement joins TRBV3-1 (or the pseudogene TRBV3-2) to TRBJ2-1, with D tentatively TRBD1 or TRBD2 (5 bases each). The CDR3 has 13 residues. Germline V lookup: CDR1 LGHDT, CDR2 YNNKEL (reference sequence). V shed 4 bases and J shed 9 bases, with 13 bases lying between them. CDR3 sequence (DNA): TGTGCCAGCAGCCTCTGGGGGAGCGGTGAGCAGTTCTTC. It translates to CASSLWGSGEQFF.

This chain uses TRBV2 with TRBJ1-5, with D possibly matching TRBD1 (6 bases). The CDR3 sequence is 14 residues long. Germline V gene sequence: CDR1 SNHLY, CDR2 FYNNEI. Deletions cut 6 bases from V and 6 bases from J, with 15 bases between. CDR3 in amino acids: CASSLEGGGQPQHF. As DNA, the CDR3 is TGTGCCAGCAGCCTTGAGGGGGGGGGTCAGCCCCAGCATTTT.

The chain couples TRBV7-9 to TRBJ2-1, with 9 bases that match TRBD2. The CDR3 covers 14 residues. Per germline, CDR1 SEHNR and CDR2 FQNEAQ (reference sequence). The V segment lost 5 bases and the J segment 10 bases; nucleotides outside the gene matches: 9. CDR3 protein: CASSEGLATVEQFF. CDR3 nucleotide sequence: TGTGCCAGCAGCGAGGGACTAGCAACAGTCGAGCAGTTCTTC.

This clone was observed a handful of times. The same CDR3 is also encoded by other DNA sequences in this sample. This sequence joins TRBV28 and TRBJ2-6; D might be TRBD1 (6 bases). CDR3 size: 19 residues. Germline V CDR1 and CDR2: MDHEN, SYDVKM. V dropped 5 bases and J dropped 2 bases, with 22 bases sitting between them. The DNA for the CDR3 is TGTGCCAGCAGTCCCCGAATTGGACAGTTCAATACTGGGGCCAACGTCCTGACTTTC. Amino acids: CASSPRIGQFNTGANVLTF.

The V call is TRBV30, the J call TRBJ2-1; D is undetermined. The CDR3 sequence is 14 residues long. V lost 6 bases and J 3 bases, leaving 15 bases between the germline ends. CDR1 GTSNPN and CDR2 SVGIG come from the germline V gene (reference sequence). CDR3 protein: CACPGFPHYNEQFF. The CDR3 DNA follows: TGTGCCTGCCCGGGTTTTCCTCACTACAATGAGCAGTTCTTC.

The CDR3 DNA is TGCGCCAGCAGCCCTCGGGCGGAATCCTATAATTCACCCCTCCACTTT. Amino acid sequence: CASSPRAESYNSPLHF. The chain couples TRBV5-1 to TRBJ1-6, with unresolved D. The CDR3 runs 16 residues. The V and J ends lost 4 bases and 1 base respectively, with 12 bases between them. The germline CDR1 and CDR2 sequences are SGHRS and YFSETQ.

The chain carries TRBV19 and TRBJ1-3; TRBD1 aligns across 9 bases. V dropped 10 bases and J dropped 3; count of bases not matched to a gene: 7. Germline V gene data show CDR1 as LNHDA and CDR2 as SQIVND (reference sequence). The length of the CDR3 is 14 residues. The CDR3 spells CATKKDRGGNTIYF. CDR3 bases: TGTGCCACGAAGAAGGACAGGGGTGGAAACACCATATATTTT.

This chain connects TRBV27 to TRBJ2-3; perhaps TRBD2 as D (6 bases). CDR3 length: 17 amino acids. From germline, CDR1 is MNHEY and CDR2 SMNVEV (reference sequence). Between the trimmed V and J ends, which lost 1 base and 1 base, there was a span of 15 bases. CDR3 coding DNA: TGTGCCAGCAGTTTATATGGGACTTTCGATCGCACAGATACGCAGTATTTT. This codes for CASSLYGTFDRTDTQYF.

This chain uses TRBV30 with TRBJ2-3; D perhaps matches TRBD1 (7 bases). Per the germline V gene, CDR1 is GTSNPN and CDR2 is SVGIG (reference sequence). The ends were cut back, 5 bases at V and 3 bases at J, with 12 bases in the middle. The length of the CDR3 is 13 residues. CDR3 loop: CAWGQGGTDTQYF. DNA of the CDR3: TGTGCCTGGGGTCAGGGGGGTACAGATACGCAGTATTTT.

V and J are TRBV28 and TRBJ1-5, with D possibly matching TRBD1 (6 bases). Germline V gene data show CDR1 as MDHEN and CDR2 as SYDVKM. The CDR3 consists of 15 residues. Trimming removed 6 bases from V and 0 bases from J, with 12 bases in between. The CDR3 loop reads CASRGTSASNQPQHF. For the CDR3, the DNA is TGTGCCAGCAGGGGGACATCCGCTAGCAATCAGCCCCAGCATTTT. Combining the CDR3 with reference TRBV28 and TRBJ1-5 gives the whole variable domain DVKVTQSSRYLVKRTGEKVFLECVQDMDHENMFWYRQDPGLGLRLIYFSYDVKMKEKGDIPEGYSVSREKKERFSLILESASTNQTSMYLCASRGTSASNQPQHFGDGTRLSIL.

There are a few counts of this clone. The chain couples TRBV7-6 to TRBJ1-6; 10 bases line up with TRBD1. Germline values: CDR1 SGHVS, CDR2 FNYEAQ. J gave up 8 bases and V 4 bases, and 2 bases lay outside the gene matches. This CDR3 comprises 14 residues. Here the CDR3 DNA reads TGTGCCAGCAGCTCGGGACAGGGGTATTCACCCCTCCACTTT. Translating gives CASSSGQGYSPLHF.

This rearrangement joins TRBV6-1 to TRBJ2-1; TRBD1 might be the D (5 bases). Trimming took 11 bases from V and 3 from J, leaving 14 bases between them. The CDR3 consists of 13 residues. Looked up from germline, CDR1 is MNHNS and CDR2 is SASEGT. The chain's CDR3 is CAVNRDSYNEQFF. CDR3 nucleotide sequence: TGTGCCGTAAACCGAGACAGCTACAATGAGCAGTTCTTC.

This clone showed up just once. The genes are TRBV5-4 and TRBJ2-1; either TRBD1 or TRBD2 may fit D (5 bases each). The V and J ends lost 7 bases and 9 bases respectively, with 20 bases between them. The germline CDR1 and CDR2 sequences are SGHNT and YYREEE (reference sequence). The CDR3 consists of 14 residues. The CDR3 reads CASLPPGPPGEQFF. The CDR3 DNA follows: TGTGCCAGCCTCCCGCCGGGACCACCGGGTGAGCAGTTCTTC.

The chain employs TRBV29-1 and TRBJ2-5, with D perhaps matching TRBD1 (6 bases). V lost 4 bases to trimming and J lost 2 bases, with 8 bases between them. CDR1 is SQVTM, CDR2 ANQGSEA, per germline. The CDR3 totals 12 residues. CDR3 protein: CSVVRGQETQYF. DNA for the CDR3: TGCAGCGTTGTAAGGGGGCAAGAGACCCAGTACTTC.

V is TRBV7-2 and J is TRBJ2-7, with 9 bases matching TRBD2. V was pared by 5 bases and J by 1 base, with 3 bases of the junction left unmatched. The CDR3 has 14 amino acids. Germline V gene data show CDR1 as SGHTA and CDR2 as FQGNSA. In DNA form, the CDR3 reads TGTGCCAGCAGCGTTAGCGGGGGTTCCTACGAGCAGTACTTC. Protein product: CASSVSGGSYEQYF. The complete variable domain, with remaining parts taken from reference TRBV7-2 and TRBJ2-7, reads GAGVSQSPSNKVTEKGKDVELRCDPISGHTALYWYRQSLGQGLEFLIYFQGNSAPDKSGLPSDRFSAERTGGSVSTLTIQRTQQEDSAVYLCASSVSGGSYEQYFGPGTRLTVT.

The V and J genes are TRBV7-2 and TRBJ2-1; 12 nucleotides match TRBD2. Germline lookup yields CDR1 SGHTA and CDR2 FQGNSA. The CDR3 runs 15 residues. The V and J ends lost 4 bases and 9 bases, in that order; junction bases with no gene match: 7. The CDR3 is CASSWLAGGPGEQFF. The CDR3 nucleotides read TGTGCCAGCAGCTGGCTAGCGGGGGGGCCAGGTGAGCAGTTCTTC.

The CDR3 sequence is CATSVTPNGYEQFF. The DNA of the CDR3 is TGTGCCACCAGTGTTACACCAAACGGGTACGAGCAGTTCTTC. The chain combines TRBV24-1 with TRBJ2-1; D not certain. CDR1 is KGHDR, CDR2 SFDVKD, per germline. V was trimmed by 5 bases and J by 10 bases, leaving 17 bases between them. The CDR3 runs to 14 residues.

This clone was counted once. V and J are TRBV28 and TRBJ2-1; weak D call: TRBD1 (6 bases). Germline CDR1 MDHEN, CDR2 SYDVKM. V dropped 7 bases and J dropped 0 bases, with 13 bases sitting between them. The CDR3 spans 15 residues. CDR3 in amino acids: CASTDQGSSYNEQFF. The DNA of the CDR3 is TGTGCCAGCACCGACCAGGGGAGCTCCTACAATGAGCAGTTCTTC.

V and J are TRBV7-6 and TRBJ2-7, with D unresolved. The CDR3 extends over 14 amino acids. V dropped 1 base and J dropped 3 bases, with 10 bases sitting between them. Germline lookup yields CDR1 SGHVS and CDR2 FNYEAQ. The CDR3 protein is CASSLDPSSYEQYF. The CDR3 DNA reads as TGTGCCAGCAGCTTAGATCCGTCGAGCTACGAGCAGTACTTC.

This clone occurred once. V is TRBV6-1 and J is TRBJ2-3; 7 nucleotides line up with TRBD1. The V gene end was trimmed by 3 bases and the J gene end by 0 bases; junction bases not matched to a gene: 0. In germline, CDR1 is MNHNS, CDR2 SASEGT. There are 14 residues in the CDR3. CDR3 sequence (DNA): TGTGCCAGCAGTGACAGGGGGAGCACAGATACGCAGTATTTT. Its protein product is CASSDRGSTDTQYF.

J is TRBJ1-6 and V is TRBV10-3, with 9 bases matching TRBD1. CDR1 is ENHRY, CDR2 SYGVKD, per germline. With 6 bases clipped from V and 8 bases from J, the junction kept 8 bases outside the gene matches. The CDR3 extends over 15 amino acids. Here the CDR3 reads CAIRKGDRVDSPLHF. The CDR3 nucleotides read TGTGCCATCAGAAAGGGGGACAGGGTCGATTCACCCCTCCACTTT.

The chain couples TRBV24-1 to TRBJ1-5, with no clear D. The CDR3 runs 13 residues. Germline lookup yields CDR1 KGHDR and CDR2 SFDVKD. V dropped 1 base and J dropped 4 bases, with 4 bases sitting between them. CDR3 nucleotide sequence: TGTGCCACCAGTGATTTCGGGAATCAGCCCCAGCATTTT. Amino acids: CATSDFGNQPQHF.

This clone has just one count. The V and J genes are TRBV7-2 and TRBJ2-3, with D hard to call. The germline V gene encodes CDR1 SGHTA and CDR2 FQGNSA. This CDR3 is 13 amino acids long. Trimming cost V 5 bases and J 6 bases, with 12 bases left between them. The CDR3 nucleotides read TGTGCCAGCAGCGCCCGGTGGGCCGATACGCAGTATTTT. As protein: CASSARWADTQYF.

The CDR3 loop reads CATSTPGPHFGKLFF. The CDR3 coding sequence is TGTGCCACCAGCACCCCGGGACCACACTTCGGAAAACTGTTTTTT. The chain recombines TRBV15 with TRBJ1-4; D is possibly TRBD1 (5 bases). CDR3 length: 15 residues. The V gene lost 4 bases and the J gene lost 10 bases, with 19 bases spanning the gap. Germline CDR1 and CDR2: LNHNV and YYDKDF (reference sequence).

V gene TRBV4-2 combines with J gene TRBJ2-3; D is unresolved. Germline CDR1 LGHNA, CDR2 YNFKEQ. The ends were cut back, 0 bases at V and 0 bases at J, with 10 bases in the middle. This CDR3 is 16 amino acids long. CDR3: CASSQDRGGSTDTQYF. For the CDR3, the DNA is TGTGCCAGCAGCCAAGATCGCGGCGGTAGCACAGATACGCAGTATTTT.

The chain joins TRBV15 to TRBJ2-7, with a possible D match to TRBD1 (5 bases). The CDR3 extends over 13 amino acids. Looked up from germline, CDR1 is LNHNV and CDR2 is YYDKDF (reference sequence). V lost 0 bases to trimming and J lost 3 bases, with 6 bases between them. CDR3 in amino acids: CATSRDQGYEQYF. In DNA form, the CDR3 reads TGTGCCACCAGCAGAGATCAGGGCTACGAGCAGTACTTC.

A few counts support this clone. The gene calls are TRBV6-1 and TRBJ1-5, with D uncertain. Between the trimmed V and J ends, which lost 4 bases and 2 bases, there was a span of 15 bases. The CDR3 is made up of 16 amino acids. Germline V gives CDR1 MNHNS, CDR2 SASEGT. The CDR3 bases are TGTGCCAGCAGTGGGGAGACCCCGCTAGGCAATCAGCCCCAGCATTTT. It specifies CASSGETPLGNQPQHF.

This clone was seen just once. CDR3: CASRDRSSYEQYF. The CDR3 bases are TGTGCCAGTAGGGACAGATCATCCTACGAGCAGTACTTC. V is TRBV2 and J is TRBJ2-7; 7 bases map to TRBD1. The CDR3 sequence is 13 residues long. V lost 9 bases, J lost 1 base, and 6 bases stayed unmatched. CDR1 is SNHLY, CDR2 FYNNEI, per germline.

The genes are TRBV5-1 and TRBJ2-2; no definite D call. Germline loops: CDR1 SGHRS, CDR2 YFSETQ. V was clipped by 4 bases and J by 0 bases, with 19 bases between them. CDR3 length: 18 amino acids. The CDR3 protein is CASSPVPQVLANTGELFF. CDR3 nucleotides: TGCGCCAGCAGCCCTGTCCCTCAGGTGCTAGCGAACACCGGGGAGCTGTTTTTT. The variable domain in full, completed from reference TRBV5-1 and TRBJ2-2, reads KAGVTQTPRYLIKTRGQQVTLSCSPISGHRSVSWYQQTPGQGLQFLFEYFSETQRNKGNFPGRFSGRQFSNSRSEMNVSTLELGDSALYLCASSPVPQVLANTGELFFGEGSRLTVL.